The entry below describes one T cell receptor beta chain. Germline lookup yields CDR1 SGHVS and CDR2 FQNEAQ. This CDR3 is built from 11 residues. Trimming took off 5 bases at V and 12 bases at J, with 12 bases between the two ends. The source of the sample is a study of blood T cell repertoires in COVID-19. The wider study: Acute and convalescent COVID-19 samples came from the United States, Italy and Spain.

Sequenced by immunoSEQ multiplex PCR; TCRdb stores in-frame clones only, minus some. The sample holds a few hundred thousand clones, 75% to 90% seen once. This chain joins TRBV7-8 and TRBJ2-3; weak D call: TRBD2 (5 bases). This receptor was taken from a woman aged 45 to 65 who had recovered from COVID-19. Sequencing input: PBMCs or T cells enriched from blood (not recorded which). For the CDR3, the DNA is TGTGCCAGCAGCGAGGCGGGTACCCAGTATTTT. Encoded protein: CASSEAGTQYF.